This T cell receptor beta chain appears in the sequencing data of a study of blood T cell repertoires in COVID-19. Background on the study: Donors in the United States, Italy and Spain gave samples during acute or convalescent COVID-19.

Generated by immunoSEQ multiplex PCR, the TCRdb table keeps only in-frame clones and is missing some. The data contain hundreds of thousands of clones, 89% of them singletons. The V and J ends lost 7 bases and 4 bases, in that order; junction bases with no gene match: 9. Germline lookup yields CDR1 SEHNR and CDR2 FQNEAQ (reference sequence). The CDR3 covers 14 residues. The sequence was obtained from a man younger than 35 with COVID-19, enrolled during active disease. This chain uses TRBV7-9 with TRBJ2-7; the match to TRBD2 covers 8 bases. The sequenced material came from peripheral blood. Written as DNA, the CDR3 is TGTGCCAGCAAGGAGAGCGGGAGTTCGTACGAGCAGTACTTC. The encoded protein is CASKESGSSYEQYF.